This T cell receptor (beta chain) was sequenced in a study of beta chain features in type 1 diabetes. Every bit of the isolated RNA underwent reverse transcription, so sequencing read expressed TCRB transcripts. Profiling relied on immunoSEQ multiplex PCR, and the TCRdb table lists in-frame clones only, not all of them. The repertoire includes 60,000 to 75,000 clones, about 61% of them detected once, and about 2.2% sits in the top ten. Germline values: CDR1 SNHLY, CDR2 FYNNEI. V lost 8 bases, J lost 4 bases, and 8 bases stayed unmatched. The CDR3 is made up of 14 amino acids. Sequenced sample: Tregs from blood. The V and J genes are TRBV2 and TRBJ2-5, with 9 bases matching TRBD2. This sequence originates from a woman between 18 and 30 years old in good health. The DNA for the CDR3 is TGTGCCAGCGCGGGGGGGCGGAGACTAGAGACCCAGTACTTC. Encoded protein: CASAGGRRLETQYF.